The clone carrying this T cell receptor (beta chain) is a singleton in its sample. The antigen is undetermined. The sample belongs to a study of OX40 agonist ivuxolimab in advanced cancers. For the study at large: Ivuxolimab, an antibody that agonizes OX40 (CD134), was administered to the patients.

Sequencing used immunoSEQ multiplex PCR; TCRdb keeps in-frame clones, though not all of them. The top ten hold nearly 4.5% of the sample, which has tens of thousands of clones, 80% to 85% seen once. Per germline, CDR1 SGHRS and CDR2 YFSETQ. The ends were cut back, 2 bases at V and 7 bases at J, with 18 bases in the middle. CDR3 length: 15 amino acids. Exclusion applied to patients with autoimmune disease history or systemic immunosuppression. Findings and limits, study-wide: Researchers report that CD8+ T cells had, on average, more expanded clones than CD4+. Low normalized T-cell clonal expansion was additionally recorded for some nonresponders.

This chain joins TRBV5-1 and TRBJ1-1; maybe TRBD1 (5 bases). The clonotype comes from an adult with an advanced solid tumor such as melanoma, head and neck, liver or kidney cancer. The starting material was CD4+ or CD8+ T cells sorted from blood, obtained in a trial of the OX40 agonist ivuxolimab. In nucleotides, the CDR3 is TGCGCCAGCAGCTTCGAATCCACAGGAAAGGGTGAAGCTTTCTTT. Amino acids: CASSFESTGKGEAFF.